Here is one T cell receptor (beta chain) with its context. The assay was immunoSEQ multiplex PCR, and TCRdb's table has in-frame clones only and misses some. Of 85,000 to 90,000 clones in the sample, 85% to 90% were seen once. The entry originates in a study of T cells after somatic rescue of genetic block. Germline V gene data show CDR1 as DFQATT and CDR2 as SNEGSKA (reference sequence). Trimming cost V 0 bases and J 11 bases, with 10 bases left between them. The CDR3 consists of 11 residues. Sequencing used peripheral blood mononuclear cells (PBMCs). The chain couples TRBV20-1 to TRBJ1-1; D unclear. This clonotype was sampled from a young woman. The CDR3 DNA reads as TGCAGTGCTAGAGACCCCCCCCTGGCTTTCTTT. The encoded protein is CSARDPPLAFF.